This passage covers 23 T cell receptor beta chains from one sample sequenced in a study of cytomegalovirus exposure and HLA in healthy donors. Vbeta (60) and Jbeta (13) primers were used in the PCR. Using immunoSEQ multiplex PCR, the repertoire was profiled, and TCRdb retains in-frame clones only, with some absent. In all, the sample yields just over 80,000 clones. What was sequenced was PBMCs. Receptor source: a woman aged 25 to 39 in good health and CMV-seronegative.

V is TRBV5-1 and J is TRBJ1-1, with TRBD1 identical over 8 bases. The length of the CDR3 is 13 residues. Looked up from germline, CDR1 is SGHRS and CDR2 is YFSETQ. V was clipped by 7 bases and J by 5 bases; unmatched bases: 7. The CDR3 region has the DNA TGCGCCAGCGCACAGGGGGGTAATACTGAAGCTTTCTTT. It yields the protein CASAQGGNTEAFF.

This chain links TRBV6-1 with TRBJ1-1, with TRBD1 identical over 11 bases. The CDR3 has 14 amino acids. Germline assignment: CDR1 MNHNS and CDR2 SASEGT. V dropped 5 bases and J dropped 4; count of bases not matched to a gene: 3. The CDR3 loop reads CASSKGQGGTEAFF. In DNA, the CDR3 is TGTGCCAGCAGTAAGGGACAGGGGGGCACTGAAGCTTTCTTT.

This sequence joins TRBV2 and TRBJ2-1; TRBD2 aligns across 8 bases. With V trimmed by 6 bases and J by 4 bases, 5 bases remained unmatched. CDR3 length: 14 residues. Germline values: CDR1 SNHLY, CDR2 FYNNEI. As DNA, the CDR3 is TGTGCCAGCAGAAGTCTAGCGGGTTACAATGAGCAGTTCTTC. Its translation is CASRSLAGYNEQFF.

The chain links TRBV6-6 to TRBJ1-1; D is undetermined. The V end was cut by 4 bases, the J end by 6 bases, with 9 bases between. The CDR3 has 12 amino acids. CDR1 MNHNY and CDR2 SVGAGI come from the germline V gene (reference sequence). CDR3 protein: CASSSLAAEAFF. CDR3 sequence (DNA): TGTGCCAGCAGTTCCCTCGCAGCTGAAGCTTTCTTT.

The chain employs TRBV5-4 and TRBJ1-1, with 7 bases matching TRBD1. The CDR3 runs to 13 residues. Looked up from germline, CDR1 is SGHNT and CDR2 is YYREEE (reference sequence). Unmatched junction bases numbered 3, after V lost 3 bases and J lost 4 bases. CDR3 sequence: CASSWSGGTEAFF. In nucleotides, the CDR3 is TGTGCCAGCAGCTGGTCAGGGGGCACTGAAGCTTTCTTT.

The V gene is TRBV6-1, the J gene TRBJ2-2; a possible D gene is TRBD1 (5 bases). The CDR3 has 15 residues. Germline values: CDR1 MNHNS, CDR2 SASEGT. V was pared by 2 bases and J by 1 base, with 8 bases between. The DNA for the CDR3 is TGTGCCAGCAGTGAATCCGGACAGAACACCGGGGAGCTGTTTTTT. As protein: CASSESGQNTGELFF.

The chain uses TRBV5-4 and TRBJ1-2; D is unresolved. The germline V gene has CDR1 SGHNT and CDR2 YYREEE (reference sequence). This CDR3 is built from 12 residues. Trimming shortened V by 3 bases and J by 8 bases, and 11 bases separated the two germline ends. This CDR3 is CASSSPMGGYTF. The CDR3 nucleotides are TGTGCCAGCAGCTCCCCGATGGGCGGCTACACCTTC.

The rearrangement links TRBV7-9 to TRBJ2-5; weak D call: TRBD1 (5 bases). Trimming removed 5 bases from V and 3 bases from J, with 10 bases in between. Looked up from germline, CDR1 is SEHNR and CDR2 is FQNEAQ (reference sequence). This CDR3 is built from 13 residues. This chain's CDR3 is CASSLTAEETQYF. The DNA of the CDR3 is TGTGCCAGCAGCCTGACAGCTGAAGAGACCCAGTACTTC.

The rearrangement links TRBV2 to TRBJ2-5; 8 nucleotides agree with TRBD1. Looked up from germline, CDR1 is SNHLY and CDR2 is FYNNEI. The length of the CDR3 is 15 residues. J gave up 0 bases and V 9 bases, and 9 bases lay outside the gene matches. For the CDR3, the DNA is TGTGCCAGATCAGGGGGCCTGGGGCACCAAGAGACCCAGTACTTC. Its protein is CARSGGLGHQETQYF.

The chain links TRBV5-5 to TRBJ1-1; TRBD1 is a possible D gene (5 bases). The V end lost 6 bases, the J end lost 5 bases, and 20 bases lay between the germline ends. The germline CDR1 and CDR2 sequences are SGHKS and YYEKEE (reference sequence). The CDR3 runs to 15 residues. As DNA, the CDR3 is TGTGCCAGCACCCCTTACCAGGCAGGGCGGACTGAAGCTTTCTTT. As protein: CASTPYQAGRTEAFF.

The CDR3 region is CASSEADPGANVLTF. Written as DNA, the CDR3 is TGTGCCAGCAGTGAGGCAGATCCTGGGGCCAACGTCCTGACTTTC. The chain combines TRBV6-1 with TRBJ2-6, with no clear D. Germline CDR1 reads MNHNS; CDR2 reads SASEGT. The CDR3 totals 15 residues. V lost 3 bases, J lost 2 bases, and 8 bases lay in between.

V usage is TRBV4-1 and J usage is TRBJ2-1; 15 nucleotides agree with TRBD2. J lost 0 bases, V lost 0 bases, and 3 bases had no gene match. The CDR3 covers 19 residues. Germline values: CDR1 MGHRA, CDR2 YSYEKL. CDR3 loop: CASSQEGLAGGPSYNEQFF. As DNA, the CDR3 is TGCGCCAGCAGCCAAGAGGGACTAGCGGGAGGACCCTCCTACAATGAGCAGTTCTTC.

CDR3 nucleotide sequence: TGCGCCAGCAGCTTGGGGGGCGTCCTGAGCAATGAGCAGTTCTTC. This gives the protein CASSLGGVLSNEQFF. The chain couples TRBV5-1 to TRBJ2-1, with TRBD1 as a possible D gene (5 bases). Germline-derived CDR1 and CDR2 are SGHRS and YFSETQ. This CDR3 spans 15 amino acids. Trimming removed 0 bases at V and 6 bases at J, with 13 bases between.

The V gene is TRBV25-1, the J gene TRBJ2-1; 7 nucleotides agree with TRBD1. J lost 4 bases, V lost 4 bases, and 1 base had no gene match. CDR1 is MGHDK, CDR2 SYGVNS, per germline. The CDR3 is made up of 13 amino acids. The CDR3 region has the DNA TGTGCCAGCAGTGCGGGACAGTACAATGAGCAGTTCTTC. It codes for CASSAGQYNEQFF.

This sequence joins TRBV30 and TRBJ1-1, with a weak D call TRBD1 (6 bases). Trimming left V 2 bases short and J 4 bases short, with 14 bases between. Per germline, CDR1 GTSNPN and CDR2 SVGIG (reference sequence). The CDR3 consists of 14 residues. CDR3 nucleotides: TGTGCCTGGAGTTTCGACAGGTGGAGCACTGAAGCTTTCTTT. Protein: CAWSFDRWSTEAFF. The complete variable domain, with remaining parts taken from reference TRBV30 and TRBJ1-1, reads SQTIHQWPATLVQPVGSPLSLECTVEGTSNPNLYWYRQAAGRGLQLLFYSVGIGQISSEVPQNLSASRPQDRQFILSSKKLLLSDSGFYLCAWSFDRWSTEAFFGQGTRLTVV.

This chain connects TRBV6-5 to TRBJ1-6, with a possible D match to TRBD1 (6 bases). The CDR3 runs to 16 residues. V lost 4 bases and J 8 bases, leaving 18 bases between the germline ends. Germline CDR1 and CDR2: MNHEY and SVGAGI. The CDR3 region is CASSWGRGGSDSPLHF. The CDR3 DNA follows: TGTGCCAGCAGTTGGGGCAGGGGAGGGTCCGATTCACCCCTCCACTTT.

The CDR3 loop is CAWQQGPETQYF. CDR3 nucleotide sequence: TGTGCCTGGCAACAGGGTCCAGAGACCCAGTACTTC. The chain carries TRBV30 and TRBJ2-5; possible D gene TRBD1, 6 bases. V lost 5 bases, J lost 4 bases, and 11 bases lay in between. This CDR3 has 12 amino acids. Germline V gives CDR1 GTSNPN, CDR2 SVGIG (reference sequence).

J is TRBJ1-4 and V is TRBV6-1, with TRBD1 as a possible D gene (6 bases). This CDR3 comprises 15 residues. Germline V gene lookup returns CDR1 MNHNS and CDR2 SASEGT. The V and J ends lost 1 base and 3 bases respectively, with 9 bases between them. CDR3 residues: CASSEGPGANEKLFF. In DNA, the CDR3 is TGTGCCAGCAGTGAAGGGCCAGGGGCTAATGAAAAACTGTTTTTT.

The genes are TRBV11-2 and TRBJ1-4, with D perhaps matching TRBD1 (5 bases). Germline V gene lookup returns CDR1 SGHAT and CDR2 FQNNGV. The CDR3 consists of 15 residues. Trimming removed 5 bases at V and 4 bases at J, with 14 bases between. The CDR3 loop is CASSVTGGYNEKLFF. For the CDR3, the DNA is TGTGCCAGCAGCGTCACCGGGGGTTATAATGAAAAACTGTTTTTT.

The rearrangement links TRBV2 to TRBJ1-5; weak D call: TRBD1 (6 bases). The V gene's germline CDR1 is SNHLY and CDR2 FYNNEI. This CDR3 spans 15 amino acids. V was pared by 2 bases and J by 4 bases, with 12 bases between. The CDR3 region is CASSEQGFINQPQHF. The CDR3 DNA follows: TGTGCCAGCAGTGAACAGGGGTTTATAAATCAGCCCCAGCATTTT. Based on the CDR3 plus reference TRBV2 and TRBJ1-5, the full variable domain is EPEVTQTPSHQVTQMGQEVILRCVPISNHLYFYWYRQILGQKVEFLVSFYNNEISEKSEIFDDQFSVERPDGSNFTLKIRSTKLEDSAMYFCASSEQGFINQPQHFGDGTRLSIL.

V and J are TRBV6-5 and TRBJ2-1; TRBD2 matches at 8 bases. The CDR3 is made up of 14 amino acids. Per the germline V gene, CDR1 is MNHEY and CDR2 is SVGAGI. V lost 4 bases to trimming and J lost 4 bases; unmatched junction nucleotides: 3. CDR3 sequence reads: CASSSTGGYNEQFF. The CDR3 DNA sequence: TGTGCCAGCAGTTCTACGGGAGGGTACAATGAGCAGTTCTTC.

This sequence joins TRBV18 and TRBJ2-6, with a possible D match to TRBD1 (6 bases). V lost 4 bases and J 1 base, leaving 11 bases between the germline ends. Germline lookup yields CDR1 KGHSH and CDR2 LQKENI. The CDR3 runs to 16 residues. The CDR3 loop is CASSQQQGSGANVLTF. The DNA for the CDR3 is TGTGCCAGCTCACAACAACAGGGATCTGGGGCCAACGTCCTGACTTTC.

The rearrangement links TRBV2 to TRBJ1-5, with D perhaps TRBD1 (6 bases). Trimming removed 6 bases at V and 1 base at J, with 10 bases between. The CDR3 sequence is 14 residues long. Germline CDR1 reads SNHLY; CDR2 reads FYNNEI. CDR3 in amino acids: CASRETGSNQPQHF. CDR3 DNA: TGTGCCAGCAGAGAAACAGGGAGCAATCAGCCCCAGCATTTT.